This TCR beta chain appears in the sequencing data of a study of cytomegalovirus exposure and HLA in healthy donors. Study observations and caveats: Because they were indistinguishable, some V segments, including TRBV6-2 and TRBV6-3, were excluded. Among the CMV-associated chains, three were confirmed in vitro as specific for CMV antigens. The Asian-associated ancestry cluster reportedly had fewer N-insertions than the approximately 670-donor mean in a later analysis.

Use of 60 Vbeta and 13 Jbeta primers characterized the PCR. TCRdb keeps only in-frame clones here, not all; method: immunoSEQ multiplex PCR. The sample records fewer than 110,000 clones, about 84% being singletons. The germline V gene encodes CDR1 MNHEY and CDR2 SMNVEV (reference sequence). The trim removed 2 bases at V and 2 bases at J, leaving 2 bases unmatched. CDR3 length: 14 residues. This clone showed up just a few times. The antigen is not known. The receptor was isolated from a man between 25 and 39 years old in good health and CMV-seronegative. The gene calls are TRBV27 and TRBJ2-7; 8 bases map to TRBD1. The source material was PBMCs. The CDR3, as DNA: TGTGCCAGCAGTTTAGACAGGGGTCCCTACGAGCAGTACTTC. Translating gives CASSLDRGPYEQYF.